These 19 T cell receptor beta chains were sequenced from one sample in a study of neurological immune-mediated disorders. MiXCR, run by TCRdb on the 5' RACE reads, gives a single entry per CDR3 protein. The table lists about 50,000 distinct CDR3 sequences, approximately 11% of them singletons, with 1.6% in the top ten. Time point given: longitudinal time-point 1 (baseline). The specimen sequenced was PBMCs. The receptor set was obtained from a woman aged 40 to 49 in good health.

In its sample, this clonotype is medium-sized. V is TRBV5-5 and J is TRBJ1-1; 7 bases agree with TRBD1. CDR1 is SGHKS, CDR2 YYEKEE, per germline (reference sequence). The junction had 5 bases not matched to a gene; V was cut back by 5 bases and J by 1 base. The CDR3 covers 14 residues. DNA of the CDR3: TGTGCCAGCAGTTTCGGGACAGCGAACACTGAAGCTTTCTTT. Amino acid sequence: CASSFGTANTEAFF.

Many counts were recorded for this clonotype. The chain carries TRBV24-1 and TRBJ2-7; 9 bases line up with TRBD1. Losses at the gene ends were 5 bases for V and 3 bases for J; bases not matched to a gene: 10. The CDR3 extends over 16 amino acids. Germline V gives CDR1 KGHDR, CDR2 SFDVKD. CDR3 DNA sequence: TGTGCCACCAGTGCCAGCCCGGGACAGGGTTTCTACGAGCAGTACTTC. Residues: CATSASPGQGFYEQYF.

This clonotype was seen at least ten times. This chain links TRBV20-1 with TRBJ1-1; D call uncertain. Deletions cut 5 bases from V and 0 bases from J, with 10 bases between. The CDR3 is made up of 13 amino acids. Germline-derived CDR1 and CDR2 are DFQATT and SNEGSKA (reference sequence). The CDR3, as DNA: TGCAGTGCTGCAGGAGTCATGAACACTGAAGCTTTCTTT. It yields the protein CSAAGVMNTEAFF.

This clonotype was seen many times. The chain joins TRBV25-1 to TRBJ2-7; 7 bases are shared with TRBD1. The junction had 15 bases not matched to a gene; V was cut back by 3 bases and J by 7 bases. CDR1 is MGHDK, CDR2 SYGVNS, per germline. The CDR3 runs 16 residues. As DNA, the CDR3 is TGTGCCAGCAGTGACCCTACAGGGGATTCCTTTTGGGAGCAGTACTTC. Protein sequence: CASSDPTGDSFWEQYF.

In this sample, this clonotype turned up many times. The chain combines TRBV7-9 with TRBJ1-2, with D hard to call. Germline lookup yields CDR1 SEHNR and CDR2 FQNEAQ (reference sequence). Trimming removed 3 bases from V and 2 bases from J, with 13 bases in between. CDR3 length: 15 amino acids. The CDR3 is CASSFLDRPNYGYTF. The CDR3 region has the DNA TGTGCCAGCAGCTTCTTAGACCGACCAAACTATGGCTACACCTTC.

This clonotype was counted at least ten times. This chain connects TRBV7-9 to TRBJ1-4, with D uncertain. There are 15 residues in the CDR3. Germline assignment: CDR1 SEHNR and CDR2 FQNEAQ (reference sequence). Between the trimmed V and J ends, which lost 5 bases and 6 bases, there was a span of 16 bases. CDR3 residues: CASSHRREPYEKLFF. As DNA, the CDR3 is TGTGCCAGCAGCCACCGAAGGGAGCCTTATGAAAAACTGTTTTTT.

This clonotype was recorded many times. The rearrangement joins TRBV6-5 to TRBJ1-6; 7 nucleotides agree with TRBD1. V dropped 2 bases and J dropped 10; count of bases not matched to a gene: 14. From germline, CDR1 is MNHEY and CDR2 SVGAGI. This CDR3 comprises 17 residues. CDR3 amino acids: CASSYGQTGRLGSPLHF. The CDR3 coding sequence is TGTGCCAGCAGTTACGGGCAGACAGGGAGACTTGGCTCACCCCTCCACTTT.

The chain has TRBV2 and TRBJ2-1; 8 nucleotides line up with TRBD2. CDR1 and CDR2 (germline): SNHLY, FYNNEI. The length of the CDR3 is 13 residues. V lost 7 bases and J lost 10; bases outside the gene matches: 9. Here the CDR3 reads CASTAGGFGEQFF. The CDR3 DNA reads TGTGCCAGCACCGCGGGGGGCTTCGGGGAGCAGTTCTTC.

The chain is built from TRBV4-3 and TRBJ2-5, with D hard to call. Trimming shortened V by 2 bases and J by 6 bases, and 13 bases separated the two germline ends. The germline CDR1 and CDR2 sequences are LGHNA and YSLEER. The CDR3 has 14 residues. This chain's CDR3 is CASSQNFVGKTQYF. Here the CDR3 DNA reads TGCGCCAGCAGCCAAAACTTTGTAGGAAAGACCCAGTACTTC.

The chain joins TRBV7-2 to TRBJ2-5; the D call may be TRBD1 or TRBD2 (5 bases each). The germline CDR1 and CDR2 sequences are SGHTA and FQGNSA. The CDR3 spans 14 residues. Between the trimmed V and J ends, which lost 5 bases and 2 bases, there was a span of 12 bases. The CDR3 nucleotides are TGTGCCAGCAGCCTGGGACCAACTCAAGAGACCCAGTACTTC. Encoded protein: CASSLGPTQETQYF.

This clonotype was observed at least ten times. This chain connects TRBV6-1 to TRBJ2-3; TRBD2 matches at 12 bases. The CDR3 runs 18 residues. V lost 6 bases and J lost 2; bases outside the gene matches: 12. Germline V gene lookup returns CDR1 MNHNS and CDR2 SASEGT. Here the CDR3 reads CASSFRASGRALTDTQYF. CDR3 nucleotide sequence: TGTGCCAGCAGCTTTCGGGCTAGCGGGAGGGCGCTCACAGATACGCAGTATTTT.

This clonotype was detected ten times or more. The CDR3 DNA sequence: TGCAGTGCTAGAGCCCGAGTAAACTCTGGGGCCAACGTCCTGACTTTC. Translating gives CSARARVNSGANVLTF. The J gene is TRBJ2-6, the V gene TRBV20-1; D is unclear. Trimming stripped 1 base from V and 0 bases from J, with 10 bases between. The CDR3 is made up of 16 amino acids. Per the germline V gene, CDR1 is DFQATT and CDR2 is SNEGSKA (reference sequence).

This clonotype showed up many times. CDR3 residues: CASSSNLFSGNTIYF. DNA for the CDR3: TGTGCCAGCAGTTCCAACCTGTTTTCAGGAAACACCATATATTTT. The chain has TRBV6-6 and TRBJ1-3, with D hard to call. Per the germline V gene, CDR1 is MNHNY and CDR2 is SVGAGI (reference sequence). The germline V and J ends were trimmed by 4 bases and 4 bases, with 14 bases remaining between them. The CDR3 runs 15 residues.

This clonotype was found many times. The genes are TRBV27 and TRBJ1-5, with a weak D call TRBD1 (5 bases). The CDR3 totals 15 residues. Trimming cost V 3 bases and J 9 bases, with 18 bases left between them. The germline CDR1 and CDR2 sequences are MNHEY and SMNVEV (reference sequence). CDR3: CASSFSGGSGGPQHF. CDR3 DNA sequence: TGTGCCAGCAGTTTCTCAGGAGGGTCCGGGGGGCCCCAGCATTTT.

This clonotype is judged medium-sized. This sequence joins TRBV2 and TRBJ2-1; no firm D call. V was cut by 5 bases and J by 8 bases, with 7 bases left in between. Germline V gene data show CDR1 as SNHLY and CDR2 as FYNNEI. This CDR3 is 11 amino acids long. CDR3 in DNA: TGTGCCAGCAGTCAGAGTGATGAGCAGTTCTTC. Translation: CASSQSDEQFF.

The rearrangement uses TRBV7-2 and TRBJ1-1; a weak D match, TRBD1 (6 bases). V was trimmed by 5 bases and J by 1 base, leaving 17 bases between them. Germline CDR1 and CDR2: SGHTA and FQGNSA. The CDR3 totals 16 residues. CDR3 nucleotide sequence: TGTGCCAGCAGCCCACGCTGGGGGGCGGAGAACACTGAAGCTTTCTTT. The encoded protein is CASSPRWGAENTEAFF. The variable domain in full, completed from reference TRBV7-2 and TRBJ1-1, reads GAGVSQSPSNKVTEKGKDVELRCDPISGHTALYWYRQSLGQGLEFLIYFQGNSAPDKSGLPSDRFSAERTGGSVSTLTIQRTQQEDSAVYLCASSPRWGAENTEAFFGQGTRLTVV.

This clonotype showed up many times. This chain joins TRBV29-1 and TRBJ2-7; TRBD1 might be the D (6 bases). The CDR3 runs to 16 residues. Trimming removed 6 bases at V and 2 bases at J, with 23 bases between. Per germline, CDR1 SQVTM and CDR2 ANQGSEA. For the CDR3, the DNA is TGCAGCGTCGGAAAGACCGGGACAAGGAGTCCCTACGAGCAGTACTTC. This translates into CSVGKTGTRSPYEQYF.

This clonotype was detected ten times or more. This chain links TRBV20-1 with TRBJ2-3; 9 positions match TRBD2. CDR1 is DFQATT, CDR2 SNEGSKA, per germline (reference sequence). The CDR3 loop spans 14 amino acids. J gave up 5 bases and V 5 bases, and 8 bases lay outside the gene matches. Written as DNA, the CDR3 is TGCAGTGCTGCGGGGGGGCCTCAGCGAGATACGCAGTATTTT. Translating gives CSAAGGPQRDTQYF.

This clonotype was seen ten or more times. The V gene is TRBV12-3 or TRBV12-4, the J gene TRBJ2-1, with D maybe TRBD1 (7 bases). There are 14 residues in the CDR3. V was pared by 3 bases and J by 8 bases, with 14 bases between. CDR3 in DNA: TGTGCCAGCAGTTTTGAGACAGGGAGGTATGAGCAGTTCTTC. Its translation is CASSFETGRYEQFF.